The 4 T cell receptor beta chains presented below share a single source sample, sequenced in a study of blood T cell repertoires in COVID-19. TCRdb's table, derived via immunoSEQ multiplex PCR, lists solely in-frame clones and lacks some. The data contain over 200,000 clones, over 80% of them singletons. Sequencing was done on a sample of peripheral blood. The receptors were gathered from a woman in her 30s with COVID-19, enrolled during active disease.

This clone showed up just a few times. The chain recombines TRBV18 with TRBJ1-6; D unclear. The CDR3 is made up of 16 amino acids. V lost 6 bases to trimming and J lost 9 bases, with 21 bases between them. The germline CDR1 and CDR2 sequences are KGHSH and LQKENI. The CDR3 sequence is CASSPREGFVRSPLHF. The CDR3 DNA reads TGTGCCAGCTCCCCCCGGGAAGGGTTCGTTCGTTCACCCCTCCACTTT.

V is TRBV24-1 and J is TRBJ2-1; 10 bases map to TRBD1. The CDR3 is 16 residues long. Germline CDR1 KGHDR, CDR2 SFDVKD. With V trimmed by 4 bases and J by 4 bases, 6 bases remained unmatched. CDR3 sequence: CATSESGQGTYNEQFF. The CDR3 nucleotides read TGTGCCACCAGTGAGTCGGGACAGGGGACGTACAATGAGCAGTTCTTC.

The chain links TRBV4-1 to TRBJ1-5; D is perhaps TRBD1 (5 bases). Germline values: CDR1 MGHRA, CDR2 YSYEKL. The V end lost 1 base, the J end lost 5 bases, and 15 bases lay between the germline ends. This CDR3 comprises 16 residues. CDR3 protein: CASSQGRGAEDQPQHF. The DNA of the CDR3 is TGCGCCAGCAGCCAAGGTCGCGGGGCGGAGGATCAGCCCCAGCATTTT.

This clone appeared a few times. The chain joins TRBV6-6 to TRBJ2-1; TRBD2 matches at 11 bases. Looked up from germline, CDR1 is MNHNY and CDR2 is SVGAGI (reference sequence). The CDR3 runs to 15 residues. The trim removed 4 bases at V and 6 bases at J, leaving 5 bases unmatched. CDR3 nucleotides: TGTGCCAGCAGTTTTCTAGCGGGAGGCCGCAATGAGCAGTTCTTC. Amino acid sequence: CASSFLAGGRNEQFF.